These T cell receptor beta chains were read from a single sample in a study of technical replicates of blood from a few donors. Profiling relied on immunoSEQ multiplex PCR, and the TCRdb table lists in-frame clones only, not all of them. The table includes about 75,000 clones, approximately 96% detected once. Material for sequencing was T cells isolated from PBMCs. These receptors were collected from a human donor in good health. CDR3s include the opening cysteine and the closing phenylalanine or tryptophan. The D gene is left open where the match is weak. Clone size is given for some rows only: seen once, a few or many times, or a class if the clone is expanded.

clone_size	v_call	j_call	d_call	cdr3_nt	cdr3_aa
-	TRBV7-8	TRBJ2-7	-	TGTGCCAGCAGCTTAGAAGGAGGCACCTACGAGCAGTACTTC	CASSLEGGTYEQYF
-	TRBV5-1	TRBJ2-3	-	TGCGCCAGCGGCGGGGTCGAGTATACGCAGTATTTT	CASGGVEYTQYF
-	TRBV28	TRBJ1-2	-	TGTGCCAGCAGCCCGCCACGGTACTATGGCTACACCTTC	CASSPPRYYGYTF
-	TRBV6-5	TRBJ2-5	-	TGTGCCAGCAGTTATCGGATGGGGAGGGAGACCCAGTACTTC	CASSYRMGRETQYF
-	TRBV9	TRBJ1-2	-	TGTGCCAGCAGCTCTCGACCGAATACAGGGAGCGGCTACACCTTC	CASSSRPNTGSGYTF
-	TRBV27	TRBJ1-2	-	TGTGCCAGCAGTTTAAAGGCGGGGGAGATTAACTATGGCTACACCTTC	CASSLKAGEINYGYTF
-	TRBV14	TRBJ1-2	-	TGTGCCAGCAGCCCCGGGGTCCCAGAAGCTAACTATGGCTACACCTTC	CASSPGVPEANYGYTF
-	TRBV7-9	TRBJ2-7	TRBD1	TGTGCCAGCAGTCACCGGGACAGGGCCTACGAGCAGTACTTC	CASSHRDRAYEQYF
-	TRBV7-6	TRBJ1-1	TRBD1	TGTGCCAGCAGCTTGGGACAGGGGGTCACTGAAGCTTTCTTT	CASSLGQGVTEAFF
-	TRBV10-3	TRBJ1-1	TRBD1	TGTGCCATCAGTGACCTAGGACAGGGTAAAGCTTTCTTT	CAISDLGQGKAFF
-	TRBV19	TRBJ2-2	TRBD1	TGTGCCAGTAGCCCGAGGCTTTTCCGGGACAGGGCGTTTTGGGAGGGCGCCACCGGGGAGCTGTTTTTT	CASSPRLFRDRAFWEGATGELFF
once	TRBV6-5	TRBJ2-3	-	TGTGCCAGCAGAGGAGACCGCACAGATACGCAGTATTTT	CASRGDRTDTQYF
-	TRBV6-1	TRBJ1-2	-	TGTGCCAGCAGTCCTAATAGCTATGGCTACACCTTC	CASSPNSYGYTF
-	TRBV28	TRBJ1-2	-	TGTGCCAGTTCAGGGTTTAGCTATGGCTACACCTTC	CASSGFSYGYTF
-	TRBV27	TRBJ2-1	TRBD1	TGTGCCAGCAGCCGACGAATTTCAACAGGGGCGCCCTACAATGAGCAGTTCTTC	CASSRRISTGAPYNEQFF
-	TRBV4-1	TRBJ2-7	TRBD1	TGCGCCAGCAGCCACTCCCCCGGGACAGAGAACTACGAGCAGTACTTC	CASSHSPGTENYEQYF
-	TRBV14	TRBJ2-7	TRBD2	TGTGCCAGCAGAACCGGGGGGGGTGACGAGCAGTACTTC	CASRTGGGDEQYF
-	TRBV27	TRBJ1-6	-	TGTGCCAGCAGGGCCCGGGGTTCACCCCTCCACTTT	CASRARGSPLHF
-	TRBV5-6	TRBJ2-3	-	TGTGCCAGCCGAATATACGGGAGCACAGATACGCAGTATTTT	CASRIYGSTDTQYF
-	TRBV7-9	TRBJ2-5	-	TGTGCCAGCACCAACAAAGGGGGTTCCCAAGGGGAGACCCAGTACTTC	CASTNKGGSQGETQYF
-	TRBV4-1	TRBJ2-1	-	TGCGCCAGCAGCCAAGCGGGTACGAGGGAGCAGTTCTTC	CASSQAGTREQFF
-	TRBV7-9	TRBJ2-7	-	TGTGCCAGCACTTATACAGGGCGGTACGAGCAGTACTTC	CASTYTGRYEQYF
-	TRBV5-1	TRBJ2-7	TRBD1	TGCGCCAGCAGCTTGGACGCCTCAGGGACAGTACCTAACGAGCAGTACTTC	CASSLDASGTVPNEQYF
-	TRBV7-9	TRBJ1-4	-	TGTGCCAGCGGGGGGGGGAATGAAAAACTGTTTTTT	CASGGGNEKLFF
-	TRBV6-5	TRBJ2-5	TRBD2	TGTGCCAGTGTTAGCGGGAGGGCCTGGGAGACCCAGTACTTC	CASVSGRAWETQYF
-	TRBV28	TRBJ1-4	-	TGTGCCAGTTCGACTCAGCACAATGAAAAACTGTTTTTT	CASSTQHNEKLFF
-	TRBV5-1	TRBJ2-3	TRBD2	TGCGCCAGCAGCTTGGGGACTAGCGGGAGTAGCACAGATACGCAGTATTTT	CASSLGTSGSSTDTQYF
-	TRBV5-1	TRBJ1-1	-	TGCGCCAGCAGCTCCAGGTTCACAGGGAACACTGAAGCTTTCTTT	CASSSRFTGNTEAFF
once	TRBV2	TRBJ2-1	-	TGTGCCAGCAGTGAAGGGACAGTCGACAATGAGCAGTTCTTC	CASSEGTVDNEQFF
-	TRBV7-9	TRBJ2-7	-	TGTGCCAGCATCGGGGGTCGGATTAGCTCCTACGAGCAGTACTTC	CASIGGRISSYEQYF
-	TRBV7-9	TRBJ2-2	-	TGTGCCAGCAGCTTAGGGGCATCGAACACCGGGGAGCTGTTTTTT	CASSLGASNTGELFF
-	TRBV7-7	TRBJ2-5	-	TGTGCCAGCAGCTTAGGAGGCGGCAGGGGCTTAGAGACCCAGTACTTC	CASSLGGGRGLETQYF
-	TRBV5-1	TRBJ2-5	TRBD1	TGCGCCAGCAGCTTAGGACAGGGGGAGACCCAGTACTTC	CASSLGQGETQYF
-	TRBV6-1	TRBJ1-4	TRBD1	TGTGCCAGCAGGGACAGGGTATTGGAAAAACTGTTTTTT	CASRDRVLEKLFF
-	TRBV15	TRBJ2-1	TRBD2	TGTGCCACCAGCAGACGGGCAGCTAGCGGGGATGAGCAGTTCTTC	CATSRRAASGDEQFF